The rows below give T cell receptor beta chains drawn from one sample of a study of blood T cell repertoires in COVID-19. Only in-frame clones appear in the TCRdb table, and some are missing; sequencing was by immunoSEQ multiplex PCR. The sample lists more than 200,000 clones; more than 65% were seen once. Sequencing was performed on peripheral blood. These receptors came from a woman in her thirties or forties who had recovered from COVID-19. Each CDR3 is given with its conserved first and last residue. A D gene is named only where the DNA matches it firmly. Not every row has a clone size; where given, it reads once, few, many or a size class.

CDR3 length,V gene,J gene,D gene,clone size,CDR3 protein,CDR3 DNA
11,TRBV7-9,TRBJ2-1,-,few,CASSLSVEQFF,TGTGCCAGCAGCTTATCGGTTGAGCAGTTCTTC
16,TRBV11-3,TRBJ2-7,TRBD1,-,CASSLEMRQGSYEQYF,TGTGCCAGCAGCTTAGAAATGCGACAGGGGTCGTACGAGCAGTACTTC
12,TRBV19,TRBJ1-5,-,-,CASSILNQPQHF,TGTGCCAGTAGTATCCTAAATCAGCCCCAGCATTTT
15,TRBV2,TRBJ1-1,-,-,CASSELGGARTEAFF,TGTGCCAGCAGTGAACTTGGGGGGGCGCGGACTGAAGCTTTCTTT
15,TRBV2,TRBJ2-5,-,-,CASPPSGHPRETQYF,TGTGCCAGCCCCCCCTCGGGACACCCACGAGAGACCCAGTACTTC
12,TRBV9,TRBJ2-7,-,-,CASGKDSYEQYF,TGTGCCAGCGGCAAGGACAGCTACGAGCAGTACTTC
14,TRBV7-2,TRBJ1-2,-,-,CASSPPGLLYGYTF,TGTGCCAGCAGCCCGCCGGGACTCCTCTATGGCTACACCTTC
15,TRBV12-5,TRBJ2-1,-,once,CASGKGDSSYNEQFF,TGTGCTAGTGGCAAGGGGGATAGCTCCTACAATGAGCAGTTCTTC
14,TRBV2,TRBJ1-1,-,-,CASSDLEKNTEAFF,TGTGCCAGCAGTGACTTAGAGAAGAACACTGAAGCTTTCTTT
15,TRBV2,TRBJ2-1,-,-,CASSEVTDLHNEQFF,TGTGCCAGCAGTGAAGTGACAGACTTACACAATGAGCAGTTCTTC
13,TRBV28,TRBJ1-2,-,-,CASSLSGYYGYTF,TGTGCCAGCAGTTTATCAGGGTACTATGGCTACACCTTC
13,TRBV6-6,TRBJ1-2,-,few,CASSGTSSILYTF,TGTGCCAGCAGCGGGACTTCTAGTATCCTCTACACCTTC
17,TRBV7-2,TRBJ1-2,TRBD1,-,CASSPRTGGFSNYGYTF,TGTGCCAGCAGCCCGAGGACAGGGGGATTCTCAAACTATGGCTACACCTTC
14,TRBV6-5,TRBJ1-2,TRBD1,-,CASSSGTGIYGYTF,TGTGCCAGCAGTTCCGGGACAGGGATCTATGGCTACACCTTC
15,TRBV5-1,TRBJ2-3,TRBD1,once,CASSTGQGATDTQYF,TGCGCCAGCAGCACGGGACAGGGGGCCACAGATACGCAGTATTTT
13,TRBV10-3,TRBJ2-3,-,-,CAISEYAGDTQYF,TGTGCCATCAGTGAGTATGCCGGAGATACGCAGTATTTT
14,TRBV28,TRBJ1-5,TRBD1,many,CASSPGGTNQPQHF,TGTGCCAGCAGTCCAGGGGGTACTAATCAGCCCCAGCATTTT
17,TRBV9,TRBJ2-5,-,-,CASSVVCRGKLPETQYF,TGTGCCAGCAGCGTAGTCTGCAGGGGAAAGCTGCCAGAGACCCAGTACTTC
14,TRBV7-2,TRBJ1-2,TRBD1,-,CASSLDRGSPGYTF,TGTGCCAGCAGCTTAGACAGGGGAAGTCCTGGCTACACCTTC
16,TRBV6-5,TRBJ2-7,TRBD2,-,CASSYSSGTRPYEQYF,TGTGCCAGCAGTTACTCGAGCGGGACGAGACCCTACGAGCAGTACTTC
13,TRBV28,TRBJ1-2,-,-,CASSAGANYGYTF,TGTGCCAGTAGCGCGGGGGCTAACTATGGCTACACCTTC
11,TRBV2,TRBJ2-1,-,-,CASSEINEQFF,TGTGCCAGCAGCGAGATCAATGAGCAGTTCTTC
18,TRBV5-6,TRBJ1-2,TRBD1,-,CASSFGPPGTVFYYGYTF,TGTGCCAGCAGCTTCGGGCCCCCCGGGACAGTTTTCTACTATGGCTACACCTTC
16,TRBV10-3,TRBJ1-3,-,-,CAISEGQPVSGNTIYF,TGTGCCATCAGTGAGGGACAGCCTGTCTCTGGAAACACCATATATTTT
12,TRBV9,TRBJ2-2,-,-,CASSSKTGELFF,TGTGCCAGCAGCAGCAAAACCGGGGAGCTGTTTTTT
15,TRBV5-1,TRBJ1-1,-,-,CASSLDYQDYTEAFF,TGCGCCAGCAGCTTGGATTACCAGGATTACACTGAAGCTTTCTTT
12,TRBV7-9,TRBJ1-1,-,many,CASSPSGRGAFF,TGTGCCAGCAGCCCTTCGGGCAGGGGAGCTTTCTTT
13,TRBV3-1/TRBV3-2,TRBJ2-7,-,-,CASSHRGPYEQYF,TGTGCCAGCAGCCACAGAGGTCCCTACGAGCAGTACTTC
14,TRBV6-6,TRBJ1-5,-,-,CASSSTRDNQPQHF,TGTGCCAGCAGTTCGACCAGGGACAATCAGCCCCAGCATTTT
14,TRBV5-6,TRBJ2-3,-,-,CASSFGSLRDTQYF,TGTGCCAGCAGCTTCGGGTCCCTAAGAGATACGCAGTATTTT
15,TRBV14,TRBJ2-3,TRBD2,-,CASSHLAGSRDTQYF,TGTGCCAGCAGCCACCTAGCGGGTTCCCGGGATACGCAGTATTTT
17,TRBV11-2,TRBJ1-2,-,few,CASSLDLTAPRGYGYTF,TGTGCCAGCAGCTTAGATTTGACGGCTCCTAGGGGCTATGGCTACACCTTC
14,TRBV12-5,TRBJ1-1,-,-,CASGLAGTPPEAFF,TGTGCTAGTGGTTTGGCCGGGACACCGCCTGAAGCTTTCTTT
14,TRBV2,TRBJ1-1,-,-,CASRRLTENTEAFF,TGTGCCAGCAGGAGATTAACAGAGAACACTGAAGCTTTCTTT
15,TRBV5-8,TRBJ2-4,-,-,CASSLHAGAENIQYF,TGTGCCAGCAGCTTGCACGCAGGGGCGGAAAACATTCAGTACTTC
14,TRBV6-5,TRBJ1-2,-,-,CASTLRTHRDGYTF,TGTGCCAGCACACTCAGAACCCACAGGGATGGCTACACCTTC
13,TRBV24-1,TRBJ1-2,-,-,CATSETVNYGYTF,TGTGCCACCAGTGAAACAGTTAACTATGGCTACACCTTC
12,TRBV10-3,TRBJ1-2,TRBD1,-,CAISERDSLHTF,TGTGCCATCAGTGAGCGGGACAGTCTACACACCTTC
17,TRBV7-9,TRBJ1-2,-,-,CASSLSAGRGEPNGYTF,TGTGCCAGCAGCTTATCGGCAGGGCGAGGTGAACCTAATGGCTACACCTTC
11,TRBV29-1,TRBJ1-2,-,-,CSVGANYGYTF,TGCAGCGTCGGGGCTAACTATGGCTACACCTTC
11,TRBV29-1,TRBJ2-1,TRBD1,-,CSGGRDREEFF,TGCAGCGGCGGACGGGACAGGGAAGAGTTCTTC
14,TRBV4-2,TRBJ2-3,-,-,CASSILTSSDTQYF,TGTGCCAGCAGCATCCTTACTAGTTCGGATACGCAGTATTTT
15,TRBV11-3,TRBJ2-3,TRBD1,-,CASSSGQGDTDTQYF,TGTGCCAGCAGCAGTGGACAGGGCGACACAGATACGCAGTATTTT
13,TRBV14,TRBJ1-2,-,-,CASSPGMDYGYTF,TGTGCCAGCAGCCCCGGGATGGACTATGGCTACACCTTC
16,TRBV11-3,TRBJ1-4,TRBD1,-,CASSSGTANDGEKLFF,TGTGCCAGCAGTTCCGGGACAGCCAATGACGGTGAAAAACTGTTTTTT
16,TRBV7-2,TRBJ2-2,TRBD1,-,CASSPYRGMGPGELFF,TGTGCCAGCAGCCCTTACAGGGGCATGGGGCCCGGGGAGCTGTTTTTT
15,TRBV28,TRBJ1-5,-,few,CASSSDGQSDQPQHF,TGTGCCAGCAGTTCCGATGGACAGTCCGATCAGCCCCAGCATTTT
15,TRBV6-5,TRBJ1-1,-,-,CASRDLGGTETEAFF,TGTGCCAGCAGGGACCTGGGGGGTACGGAGACTGAAGCTTTCTTT
14,TRBV27,TRBJ1-5,-,-,CASSFVGGFQPQHF,TGTGCCAGCAGTTTCGTGGGGGGGTTCCAGCCCCAGCATTTT
13,TRBV6-2/TRBV6-3,TRBJ1-5,-,-,CASSLPGDQPQHF,TGTGCCAGCAGCTTACCAGGGGATCAGCCCCAGCATTTT
15,TRBV7-9,TRBJ2-5,TRBD2,-,CASSLVWPSGETQYF,TGTGCCAGCAGCTTAGTGTGGCCTAGCGGTGAGACCCAGTACTTC
13,TRBV20-1,TRBJ1-5,-,-,CSASSGINQPQHF,TGCAGTGCTAGTTCAGGGATCAATCAGCCCCAGCATTTT
17,TRBV11-2,TRBJ1-2,-,-,CASSFDPIRGAGYGYTF,TGTGCCAGCAGCTTCGATCCCATCCGGGGGGCCGGGTATGGCTACACCTTC
13,TRBV6-5,TRBJ1-1,TRBD1,-,CASKSGGPTEAFF,TGTGCCAGCAAGTCAGGGGGCCCCACTGAAGCTTTCTTT
14,TRBV28,TRBJ1-2,-,once,CASSLAGDPVGYTF,TGTGCCAGCAGTTTGGCAGGGGACCCGGTTGGCTACACCTTC
15,TRBV7-9,TRBJ1-2,-,-,CASSLPTASNYGYTF,TGTGCCAGCAGCCTCCCTACAGCAAGCAACTATGGCTACACCTTC
13,TRBV6-2/TRBV6-3,TRBJ1-1,TRBD1,-,CASSAGGGTEAFF,TGTGCCAGCAGTGCAGGGGGCGGCACTGAAGCTTTCTTT
13,TRBV21-1,TRBJ2-7,-,-,CASSKVLVYEQYF,TGTGCCAGCAGCAAAGTCCTAGTCTACGAGCAGTACTTC